These 22 T cell receptor beta chains came from one sample sequenced in a study of a mutant IDH1 vaccine in newly diagnosed glioma. As for time point: week 11, during vaccination. Doses consisted of 300 ug of mutant IDH1 20-mer peptide each, paired with topical imiquimod. For these TCRs, the target antigens are not known. Produced via immunoSEQ multiplex PCR; TCRdb's table is partial and in-frame only. Among about 40,000 clones listed, about 83% were seen once. The material sequenced was PBMCs, taken from a glioma patient whose treatment included an IDH1 peptide vaccine. These receptors all come from a man aged 40-50 years with glioma.

Only a few counts were recorded for this clone. This rearrangement joins TRBV5-6 to TRBJ2-5; 8 bases are shared with TRBD2. The CDR3 length is 14 residues. The V segment lost 4 bases and the J segment 5 bases; nucleotides outside the gene matches: 7. Germline-derived CDR1 and CDR2 are SGHDT and YYEEEE. Here the CDR3 DNA reads TGTGCCAGCAGCCCGGGGGGGTTGGTGGAGACCCAGTACTTC. Translated, it gives CASSPGGLVETQYF.

The gene calls are TRBV2 and TRBJ1-5; D ambiguous. The germline V gene encodes CDR1 SNHLY and CDR2 FYNNEI. The V end was cut by 7 bases, the J end by 1 base, with 17 bases between. The CDR3 extends over 16 amino acids. The CDR3 reads CASTKQPTVSNQPQHF. Here the CDR3 DNA reads TGTGCCAGCACCAAACAGCCAACAGTGAGCAATCAGCCCCAGCATTTT.

The chain combines TRBV7-2 with TRBJ2-7; no firm D call. Trimming removed 3 bases from V and 6 bases from J, with 6 bases in between. The CDR3 consists of 11 residues. Germline CDR1 SGHTA, CDR2 FQGNSA. The CDR3 nucleotides are TGTGCCAGCAGCTTCGCGGTCGAGCAGTACTTC. Translation gives CASSFAVEQYF.

The chain joins TRBV19 to TRBJ1-5; 8 bases are shared with TRBD1. This CDR3 comprises 16 residues. In germline, CDR1 is LNHDA, CDR2 SQIVND (reference sequence). V lost 0 bases and J lost 7; bases outside the gene matches: 8. Here the CDR3 reads CASSIDPGQANQPQHF. The CDR3, as DNA: TGTGCCAGTAGTATAGATCCGGGACAGGCAAACCAGCCCCAGCATTTT.

The chain has TRBV4-2 and TRBJ2-7; D is perhaps TRBD1 (8 bases). Germline CDR1 is LGHNA and CDR2 is YNFKEQ. The CDR3 spans 16 residues. V gave up 2 bases and J gave up 2 bases, with 16 bases separating them. DNA of the CDR3: TGTGCCAGCAGCCAAATAGACAGGGGACTACCCTACGAGCAGTACTTC. It yields the protein CASSQIDRGLPYEQYF.

Concerning this clone itself: The sample carries other DNA sequences with the same CDR3. This chain uses TRBV5-1 with TRBJ2-5, with 11 bases lining up with TRBD1. The V segment lost 3 bases and the J segment 5 bases; nucleotides outside the gene matches: 6. The CDR3 sequence is 15 residues long. Germline assignment: CDR1 SGHRS and CDR2 YFSETQ. The CDR3 bases are TGCGCCAGCAGCTGGGGGACAGGGGGGCTTGAGACCCAGTACTTC. Encoded protein: CASSWGTGGLETQYF.

The V call is TRBV6-1, the J call TRBJ2-7, with D unclear. Germline CDR1 MNHNS, CDR2 SASEGT. The CDR3 extends over 14 amino acids. V shed 8 bases and J shed 3 bases, with 17 bases lying between them. The CDR3 nucleotides are TGTGCCAGCCGCCCGGAACCCTGGGGCTACGAGCAGTACTTC. It specifies CASRPEPWGYEQYF.

J is TRBJ2-7 and V is TRBV6-1, with 10 bases aligning to TRBD2. This CDR3 has 14 residues. With V trimmed by 8 bases and J by 4 bases, 8 bases remained unmatched. CDR1 and CDR2 from the germline V gene are MNHNS and SASEGT. CDR3 in DNA: TGTGCCAGCGGACTAGCGGTCGGTCGGTACGAGCAGTACTTC. Protein sequence: CASGLAVGRYEQYF.

The CDR3 region has the DNA TGTGCCAGCAGTTTCGTCCCTTACAATGAGCAGTTCTTC. Translated, it gives CASSFVPYNEQFF. This chain links TRBV6-6 with TRBJ2-1; D not resolved. Trimming left V 4 bases short and J 4 bases short, with 8 bases between. CDR1 is MNHNY, CDR2 SVGAGI, per germline (reference sequence). The CDR3 consists of 13 residues.

This chain joins TRBV28 and TRBJ2-7; D is perhaps TRBD2 (5 bases). There are 14 residues in the CDR3. Germline CDR1 is MDHEN and CDR2 is SYDVKM. V gave up 7 bases and J gave up 2 bases, with 15 bases separating them. CDR3 in amino acids: CASTTRTRPYEQYF. CDR3 nucleotide sequence: TGTGCCAGCACAACCCGGACTCGGCCCTACGAGCAGTACTTC.

The V and J genes are TRBV21-1 and TRBJ2-3; the DNA was not compared with TRBD2, the D call given in the table. TRBV21-1 is an annotated pseudogene. CDR3 length: 17 residues. This chain's CDR3 is CASSKSLRLGGSDTQYF. The CDR3 DNA is TGTGCCAGCAGCAAATCATTAAGGCTAGGTGGCTCAGATACGCAGTATTTT.

This clone was counted a single time. The V and J genes are TRBV5-4 and TRBJ2-1; TRBD1 agrees at 7 bases. The CDR3 is 14 amino acids. Germline values: CDR1 SGHNT, CDR2 YYREEE (reference sequence). V dropped 1 base and J dropped 6; count of bases not matched to a gene: 4. CDR3 nucleotides: TGTGCCAGCAGCTTGAACAGGGGATTCAATGAGCAGTTCTTC. Protein product: CASSLNRGFNEQFF.

The gene calls are TRBV7-6 and TRBJ2-7; unclear D gene. V gave up 3 bases and J gave up 3 bases, with 9 bases separating them. Looked up from germline, CDR1 is SGHVS and CDR2 is FNYEAQ. This CDR3 is 13 amino acids long. The CDR3 DNA is TGTGCCAGCAGCTTTGACATTTTCTACGAGCAGTACTTC. This translates into CASSFDIFYEQYF.

The chain joins TRBV5-1 to TRBJ2-1; D tentatively fits TRBD1 or TRBD2 (5 bases each). Trimming took off 0 bases at V and 4 bases at J, with 11 bases between the two ends. Germline V gene sequence: CDR1 SGHRS, CDR2 YFSETQ. The CDR3 is 15 amino acids. Here the CDR3 DNA reads TGCGCCAGCAGCTTGGGTTTGGGGGATTACAATGAGCAGTTCTTC. It codes for CASSLGLGDYNEQFF. Supplemented by reference TRBV5-1 and TRBJ2-1, the full variable domain reads KAGVTQTPRYLIKTRGQQVTLSCSPISGHRSVSWYQQTPGQGLQFLFEYFSETQRNKGNFPGRFSGRQFSNSRSEMNVSTLELGDSALYLCASSLGLGDYNEQFFGPGTRLTVL.

This clone has only one observation. The rearrangement joins TRBV15 to TRBJ2-1; D is unresolved. CDR1 and CDR2 (germline): LNHNV, YYDKDF (reference sequence). Between the trimmed V and J ends, which lost 0 bases and 3 bases, there was a span of 6 bases. The CDR3 is 14 amino acids. The CDR3 bases are TGTGCCACCAGCAGAGATAATAACTACAATGAGCAGTTCTTC. The encoded protein is CATSRDNNYNEQFF.

CDR3: CASSHRTGGHQPQHF. The CDR3 DNA sequence: TGTGCCAGCAGCCATCGGACAGGGGGGCATCAGCCCCAGCATTTT. The V and J genes are TRBV5-6 and TRBJ1-5, with 10 bases that match TRBD1. The V and J ends lost 4 bases and 5 bases, in that order; junction bases with no gene match: 6. CDR1 is SGHDT, CDR2 YYEEEE, per germline. The CDR3 length is 15 residues.

This chain links TRBV5-1 with TRBJ2-7, with D hard to call. CDR1 SGHRS and CDR2 YFSETQ come from the germline V gene. CDR3 length equals 14 residues. The V and J ends lost 0 bases and 2 bases respectively, with 9 bases between them. CDR3 DNA sequence: TGCGCCAGCAGCTTGGAAGCGCCGGCCTACGAGCAGTACTTC. Its translation is CASSLEAPAYEQYF.

V usage is TRBV6-1 and J usage is TRBJ2-7; either TRBD1 or TRBD2 may supply D (5 bases each). The CDR3 has 13 residues. Germline CDR1 MNHNS, CDR2 SASEGT. Trimming removed 6 bases from V and 0 bases from J, with 9 bases in between. CDR3 amino acids: CASRGVDSYEQYF. CDR3 in DNA: TGTGCCAGCAGGGGGGTAGACTCCTACGAGCAGTACTTC.

The rearrangement links TRBV19 to TRBJ2-5, with a tentative D call TRBD1 (5 bases). The V gene's germline CDR1 is LNHDA and CDR2 SQIVND (reference sequence). Trimming took off 5 bases at V and 5 bases at J, with 12 bases between the two ends. The CDR3 runs to 13 residues. As DNA, the CDR3 is TGTGCCAGTAGTCGGGCCAGACAGGAGACCCAGTACTTC. It specifies CASSRARQETQYF.

This clone was counted a single time. This chain connects TRBV6-5 to TRBJ2-3; 8 bases align to TRBD2. V was clipped by 5 bases and J by 0 bases; unmatched bases: 4. The germline gives CDR1 MNHEY, CDR2 SVGAGI. The CDR3 consists of 15 residues. CDR3 amino acids: CASSQTSGSTDTQYF. CDR3 nucleotide sequence: TGTGCCAGCAGTCAAACTAGCGGTAGCACAGATACGCAGTATTTT.

The chain uses TRBV5-1 and TRBJ1-3, with 7 nucleotides matching TRBD1. The length of the CDR3 is 17 residues. Losses at the gene ends were 0 bases for V and 0 bases for J; bases not matched to a gene: 6. CDR1 is SGHRS and CDR2 is YFSETQ in the germline V gene. The CDR3 sequence: CASSLGGQASSGNTIYF. The CDR3 DNA sequence: TGCGCCAGCAGCTTGGGAGGACAGGCAAGCTCTGGAAACACCATATATTTT.

The sample holds one count of this clone. The rearrangement links TRBV19 to TRBJ2-7, with 9 bases lining up with TRBD2. The CDR3 runs to 15 residues. J was trimmed by 3 bases and V by 4 bases; bases with no gene match: 7. Germline values: CDR1 LNHDA, CDR2 SQIVND (reference sequence). CDR3 in amino acids: CASSTLAGQLYEQYF. Here the CDR3 DNA reads TGTGCCAGTAGTACTCTAGCGGGACAACTCTACGAGCAGTACTTC. Combining the CDR3 with reference TRBV19 and TRBJ2-7 gives the whole variable domain DGGITQSPKYLFRKEGQNVTLSCEQNLNHDAMYWYRQDPGQGLRLIYYSQIVNDFQKGDIAEGYSVSREKKESFPLTVTSAQKNPTAFYLCASSTLAGQLYEQYFGPGTRLTVT.